A selection of T cell receptor beta chains follows, all from one sample in a study of breast tumors, draining lymph nodes, adjacent tissues. Using its own MiXCR run on the multiplex PCR reads, TCRdb lists one record per CDR3 protein. The data hold about 230,000 distinct CDR3 sequences, with approximately 30% observed a single time. The sample was axillary lymph node tissue. These receptors came from a female donor with breast cancer. Some clones in this sample may be carry-over from other donors' samples. CDR3s include the opening cysteine and the closing phenylalanine or tryptophan. D genes are given only for firm matches. Some rows mark clone size as missing; the rest say once, few, many or name a class of expanded clone.

j_call: TRBJ2-7; d_call: -; v_call: TRBV5-1; clone_size: many; cdr3_aa: CASKWDNSYEQYF; cdr3_nt: TGCGCCAGCAAGTGGGACAACTCCTACGAGCAGTACTTC
j_call: TRBJ2-7; d_call: TRBD2; v_call: TRBV29-1; clone_size: -; cdr3_aa: CSVPYTGLAGREQYF; cdr3_nt: TGCAGCGTTCCCTATACGGGACTAGCGGGAAGAGAGCAGTACTTC
j_call: TRBJ1-3; d_call: TRBD1; v_call: TRBV6-5; clone_size: many; cdr3_aa: CASSHSGQGMGGNTIYF; cdr3_nt: TGTGCCAGCAGTCACTCCGGACAGGGGATGGGCGGAAACACCATATATTTT
j_call: TRBJ2-4; d_call: -; v_call: TRBV20-1; clone_size: few; cdr3_aa: CSASTAGTLRTKNIQYF; cdr3_nt: TGCAGTGCGAGCACCGCAGGGACATTAAGGACCAAAAACATTCAGTACTTC
j_call: TRBJ2-1; d_call: -; v_call: TRBV29-1; clone_size: -; cdr3_aa: CQQRTGSSYNEQFF; cdr3_nt: TGCCAGCAGAGGACGGGTAGCTCCTACAATGAGCAGTTCTTC
j_call: TRBJ1-5; d_call: TRBD1; v_call: TRBV30; clone_size: many; cdr3_aa: CAWSRQGNQPQHF; cdr3_nt: TGTGCCTGGAGTCGACAGGGGAATCAGCCCCAGCATTTT
j_call: TRBJ2-2; d_call: -; v_call: TRBV28; clone_size: many; cdr3_aa: CASSLGAHTGELFF; cdr3_nt: TGTGCCAGCAGTTTGGGGGCGCACACCGGGGAGCTGTTTTTT
j_call: TRBJ2-1; d_call: TRBD1; v_call: TRBV3-1; clone_size: many; cdr3_aa: CASSRKDRGRYNEQFF; cdr3_nt: TGTGCCAGCAGTCGCAAGGACAGGGGGCGTTACAATGAGCAGTTCTTC
j_call: TRBJ2-1; d_call: TRBD2; v_call: TRBV10-3; clone_size: -; cdr3_aa: CAIWGTSGNEQFF; cdr3_nt: TGTGCCATATGGGGGACTAGCGGGAATGAGCAGTTCTTC
j_call: TRBJ2-3; d_call: -; v_call: TRBV6-5; clone_size: many; cdr3_aa: CASSYKREDTQYF; cdr3_nt: TGTGCCAGCAGTTACAAAAGGGAAGATACGCAGTATTTT
j_call: TRBJ2-7; d_call: TRBD2; v_call: TRBV5-1; clone_size: many; cdr3_aa: CASSLVASGSVGEQYF; cdr3_nt: TGCGCCAGCAGCTTGGTGGCTAGCGGGAGTGTAGGGGAGCAGTACTTC
j_call: TRBJ2-2; d_call: -; v_call: TRBV5-1; clone_size: once; cdr3_aa: CASSLVQGHTRELFF; cdr3_nt: TGCGCCAGCAGCTTGGTGCAGGGCCACACCAGGGAGCTGTTTTTT
j_call: TRBJ2-7; d_call: -; v_call: TRBV15; clone_size: -; cdr3_aa: CATSSWGTAYEQYF; cdr3_nt: TGTGCCACCAGCAGCTGGGGGACCGCCTACGAGCAGTACTTC
j_call: TRBJ1-5; d_call: -; v_call: TRBV20-1; clone_size: -; cdr3_aa: CSADIWDAANQPQHF; cdr3_nt: TGCAGTGCAGACATCTGGGACGCCGCGAATCAGCCCCAGCATTTT
j_call: TRBJ2-3; d_call: -; v_call: TRBV24-1; clone_size: many; cdr3_aa: CATSDLPGRTDTQYF; cdr3_nt: TGTGCCACCAGTGATTTGCCCGGACGCACAGATACGCAGTATTTT
j_call: TRBJ1-4; d_call: -; v_call: TRBV5-1; clone_size: -; cdr3_aa: CASSLGWRDNEKLFF; cdr3_nt: TGCGCCAGCAGCTTGGGTTGGAGGGATAATGAAAAACTGTTTTTT
j_call: TRBJ2-1; d_call: TRBD2; v_call: TRBV13; clone_size: many; cdr3_aa: CASTSGTGTSGTYEQFF; cdr3_nt: TGTGCCAGCACATCCGGTACCGGGACTAGCGGGACCTATGAGCAGTTCTTC
j_call: TRBJ1-1; d_call: TRBD1; v_call: TRBV7-9; clone_size: -; cdr3_aa: CASSLPRGRNTEAFF; cdr3_nt: TGTGCCAGCAGCCTCCCCAGGGGGCGGAACACTGAAGCTTTCTTT
j_call: TRBJ2-7; d_call: TRBD2; v_call: TRBV6-2/TRBV6-3; clone_size: many; cdr3_aa: CASSYLAGGTYEQYF; cdr3_nt: TGTGCCAGCAGTTACCTAGCGGGAGGGACCTACGAGCAGTACTTC
j_call: TRBJ1-5; d_call: TRBD1; v_call: TRBV20-1; clone_size: many; cdr3_aa: CSARDSTSGQPNQPQHF; cdr3_nt: TGCAGTGCTAGAGATAGCACGTCGGGACAGCCTAATCAGCCCCAGCATTTT
j_call: TRBJ2-1; d_call: TRBD1; v_call: TRBV2; clone_size: -; cdr3_aa: CASNGQGAVEQFF; cdr3_nt: TGTGCCAGCAATGGACAGGGGGCAGTGGAGCAGTTCTTC
j_call: TRBJ2-5; d_call: TRBD1; v_call: TRBV6-4; clone_size: -; cdr3_aa: CASRKDRGPYETQYF; cdr3_nt: TGTGCCAGCAGGAAGGACAGGGGACCCTACGAGACCCAGTACTTC
j_call: TRBJ1-4; d_call: -; v_call: TRBV15; clone_size: -; cdr3_aa: CATSRDRFGEGEKLFF; cdr3_nt: TGTGCCACCAGCAGAGATCGTTTCGGGGAAGGGGAAAAACTGTTTTTT
j_call: TRBJ2-7; d_call: TRBD1; v_call: TRBV7-3; clone_size: -; cdr3_aa: CASTSGQGGHEQYF; cdr3_nt: TGTGCCAGCACTTCGGGACAAGGGGGCCACGAGCAGTACTTC
j_call: TRBJ2-1; d_call: -; v_call: TRBV18; clone_size: many; cdr3_aa: CASFDQGLEQFF; cdr3_nt: TGTGCCAGCTTCGACCAGGGGCTTGAGCAGTTCTTC
j_call: TRBJ2-5; d_call: TRBD2; v_call: TRBV20-1; clone_size: many; cdr3_aa: CSASGTSGTLQETQYF; cdr3_nt: TGCAGTGCTAGTGGGACTAGCGGGACTCTCCAAGAGACCCAGTACTTC
j_call: TRBJ1-2; d_call: -; v_call: TRBV10-2; clone_size: many; cdr3_aa: CASSEGPHGYTF; cdr3_nt: TGCGCCAGCAGTGAAGGGCCCCATGGCTACACCTTC
j_call: TRBJ2-6; d_call: TRBD1; v_call: TRBV10-1; clone_size: -; cdr3_aa: CASSEEGLGQGPSGANVLTF; cdr3_nt: TGCGCCAGCAGTGAGGAGGGTTTGGGACAGGGTCCCTCTGGGGCCAACGTCCTGACTTTC